One and the same sample provided the 5 T cell receptor beta chains below, sequenced in a study of T cells in Graves' hyperthyroidism and ophthalmopathy. RNA transcripts yielded amplified TCR beta CDR3 regions. An initial round of RT-PCR targeting the TCR CDR3 relied on the HTBI primer set. Via MiXCR, TCRdb re-called the multiplex PCR reads, giving one row per CDR3 protein. Of fewer than 550,000 distinct CDR3 sequences detected, approximately 25% appear once; the ten largest clones hold approximately 10%. The sample was blood. The receptors here all came from a woman in her twenties or thirties with Graves' ophthalmopathy.

The V call is TRBV20-1, the J call TRBJ1-5; maybe TRBD1 (5 bases). The CDR3 has 14 amino acids. Germline CDR1 reads DFQATT; CDR2 reads SNEGSKA (reference sequence). The V and J ends lost 3 bases and 2 bases respectively, with 11 bases between them. CDR3 residues: CSASGEGRNQPQHF. The CDR3 DNA follows: TGCAGTGCTAGTGGGGAGGGGCGCAATCAGCCCCAGCATTTT.

This clonotype showed up many times. V gene TRBV27 combines with J gene TRBJ1-1; D possibly corresponds to TRBD1 (6 bases). Germline V gene data show CDR1 as MNHEY and CDR2 as SMNVEV (reference sequence). CDR3 length: 14 amino acids. Trimming took off 2 bases at V and 6 bases at J, with 13 bases between the two ends. CDR3: CASSLTTGTSEAFF. CDR3 DNA sequence: TGTGCCAGCAGTTTAACCACCGGGACATCTGAAGCTTTCTTT.

This clonotype was seen a handful of times. This could be a read error, since a much larger clone is one nucleotide away. The V gene is TRBV12-3 or TRBV12-4, the J gene TRBJ1-5; D is possibly TRBD1 (5 bases). V was trimmed by 5 bases and J by 5 bases, leaving 10 bases between them. There are 13 residues in the CDR3. The CDR3: CASSKIRDQPQHF. CDR3 DNA sequence: TGTGCCAGCAGTAAGATCAGGGATCAGCCCCAGCATTTT.

The sample holds many counts of this clonotype. The V and J genes are TRBV3-1 and TRBJ1-3, with a weak D call TRBD1 (5 bases). The ends were cut back, 4 bases at V and 2 bases at J, with 12 bases in the middle. The germline V gene encodes CDR1 LGHDT and CDR2 YNNKEL (reference sequence). The length of the CDR3 is 15 residues. Here the CDR3 reads CASSRTRETGNTIYF. As DNA, the CDR3 is TGTGCCAGCAGCCGAACCAGGGAGACTGGAAACACCATATATTTT.

This clonotype occurred many times. The chain employs TRBV7-2 and TRBJ1-2, with a tentative D call TRBD1 (5 bases). The V gene's germline CDR1 is SGHTA and CDR2 FQGNSA. The CDR3 runs to 11 residues. V was clipped by 10 bases and J by 3 bases, with 9 bases between them. CDR3 protein: CATRDYYGYTF. CDR3 DNA: TGTGCCACCAGGGATTACTATGGCTACACCTTC.